The clone carrying this T cell receptor beta chain was detected a few times. Germline V lookup: CDR1 SNHLY, CDR2 FYNNEI. The CDR3 has 14 residues. Trimming shortened V by 2 bases and J by 3 bases, and 11 bases separated the two germline ends. This sample stems from a study of blood T cells in healthy people across ages. A second PCR, run for roughly 7 to 12 cycles, used a sample-barcoded 5' primer plus a J-beta primer mix. Each cDNA molecule was tagged by a template-switch adaptor with 12 random nucleotides. A single record per CDR3 protein comes from TCRdb applying MiXCR to the 5' RACE reads. The table has hundreds of thousands of distinct CDR3 sequences, about 24% seen once. Per sample, no less than 5 micrograms of total RNA were extracted. This sample was shared with a second study, whose subject was T cells of mothers and their children. This second study notes: Not a single persistent microchimeric T cell clone was detected.

The rearrangement joins TRBV2 to TRBJ2-7, with D perhaps TRBD2 (7 bases). Sequenced input: blood. This receptor was obtained from a boy aged 10-17 years in good health. The CDR3 protein is CASSESGGLYEQYF. In DNA, the CDR3 is TGTGCCAGCAGTGAATCGGGGGGCCTCTACGAGCAGTACTTC.